This T cell receptor (beta chain) emerged from a study of shared clonotypes between healthy human individuals. The data were produced by immunoSEQ multiplex PCR, yet TCRdb's version contains in-frame clones alone and is incomplete. The data show approximately 480,000 clones, around 79% seen once. This clone has just a few counts. The antigen is unknown. The sample holds other DNA sequences that translate to the same CDR3. Study results and caveats: In this cohort, only blood was sampled, and tissue repertoires likely differ.

Donors included only healthy HIV-negative adults lacking recent acute infections or vaccinations. Caucasian adults living in Nashville, Tennessee, provided all samples. CDR3 length: 11 amino acids. Trimming removed 3 bases at V and 4 bases at J, with 4 bases between. The germline CDR1 and CDR2 sequences are MNHNS and SASEGT. The sequence came from a woman aged 40 to 50 in good health. Some clones in this sample may be carry-over from other donors' samples. Sequencing was done on a sample of PBMCs. The rearrangement uses TRBV6-1 and TRBJ2-7; D is unclear. CDR3 loop: CASSDSYEQYF. The CDR3 DNA reads as TGTGCCAGCAGTGACTCATACGAGCAGTACTTC.